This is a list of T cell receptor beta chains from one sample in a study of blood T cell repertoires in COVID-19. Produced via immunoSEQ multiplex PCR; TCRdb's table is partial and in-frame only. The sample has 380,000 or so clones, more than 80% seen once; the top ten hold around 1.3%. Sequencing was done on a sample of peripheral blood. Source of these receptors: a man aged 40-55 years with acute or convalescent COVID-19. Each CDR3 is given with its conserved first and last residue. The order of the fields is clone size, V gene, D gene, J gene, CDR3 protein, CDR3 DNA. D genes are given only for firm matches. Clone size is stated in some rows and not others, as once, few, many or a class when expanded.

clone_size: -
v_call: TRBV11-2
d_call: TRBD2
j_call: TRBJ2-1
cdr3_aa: CASSLEIAGEQFF
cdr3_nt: TGTGCCAGCAGCTTAGAAATAGCGGGAGAACAGTTCTTC

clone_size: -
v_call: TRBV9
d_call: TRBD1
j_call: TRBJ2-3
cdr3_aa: CASSGGTDNTQYF
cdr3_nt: TGTGCCAGCAGCGGAGGGACAGACAATACGCAGTATTTT

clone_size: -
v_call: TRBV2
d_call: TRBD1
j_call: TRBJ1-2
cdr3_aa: CASSELDRGPGYTF
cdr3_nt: TGTGCCAGCAGTGAATTGGACAGGGGGCCTGGCTACACCTTC

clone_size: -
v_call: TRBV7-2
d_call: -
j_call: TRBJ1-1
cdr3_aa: CASSPGFTGTIGTEAFF
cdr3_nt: TGTGCCAGCAGCCCCGGCTTTACCGGGACAATCGGGACTGAAGCTTTCTTT

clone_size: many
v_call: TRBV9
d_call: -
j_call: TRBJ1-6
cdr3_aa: CASSVAPGLNSPLHF
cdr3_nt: TGTGCCAGCAGCGTAGCACCAGGTCTAAATTCACCCCTCCACTTT

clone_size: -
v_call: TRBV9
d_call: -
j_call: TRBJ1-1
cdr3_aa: CASSVESGGTEAFF
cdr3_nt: TGTGCCAGCAGCGTAGAGTCAGGAGGCACTGAAGCTTTCTTT

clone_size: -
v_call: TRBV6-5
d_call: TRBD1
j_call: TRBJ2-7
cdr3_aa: CASNNRGWSYEQYF
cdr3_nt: TGTGCCAGCAATAACAGGGGGTGGTCCTACGAGCAGTACTTC

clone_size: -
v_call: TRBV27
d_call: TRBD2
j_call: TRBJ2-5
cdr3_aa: CASSPLGSGRAQETQYF
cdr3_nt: TGTGCCAGCAGTCCCTTAGGTAGCGGGAGGGCCCAAGAGACCCAGTACTTC

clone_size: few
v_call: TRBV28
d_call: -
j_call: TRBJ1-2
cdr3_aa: CASSPVDSYGYTF
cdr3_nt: TGTGCCAGCAGTCCCGTGGACAGCTATGGCTACACCTTC

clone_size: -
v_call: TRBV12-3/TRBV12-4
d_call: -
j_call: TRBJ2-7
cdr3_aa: CASSLTGTYEQYF
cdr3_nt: TGTGCCAGCAGCCTGACGGGAACCTACGAGCAGTACTTC

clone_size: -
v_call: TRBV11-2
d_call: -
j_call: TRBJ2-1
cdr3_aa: CASSLDPQREQFF
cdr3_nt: TGTGCCAGCAGCTTAGACCCCCAGCGGGAGCAGTTCTTC

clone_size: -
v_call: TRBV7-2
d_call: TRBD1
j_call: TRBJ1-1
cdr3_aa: CASSYRGLTEAFF
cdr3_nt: TGTGCCAGCAGTTACAGGGGGCTCACTGAAGCTTTCTTT

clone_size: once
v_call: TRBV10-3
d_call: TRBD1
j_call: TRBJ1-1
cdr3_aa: CAISGDRGRNTEAFF
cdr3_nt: TGTGCCATCAGCGGAGACAGGGGGCGCAACACTGAAGCTTTCTTT

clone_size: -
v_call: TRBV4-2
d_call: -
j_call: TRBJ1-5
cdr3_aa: CASSQDGRTNQPQHF
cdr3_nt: TGTGCCAGCAGCCAAGATGGGCGCACCAATCAGCCCCAGCATTTT

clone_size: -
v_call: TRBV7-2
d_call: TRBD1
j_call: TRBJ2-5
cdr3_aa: CASSFYRGVAQTQYF
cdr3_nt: TGTGCCAGCAGCTTCTACAGGGGCGTGGCGCAGACCCAGTACTTC

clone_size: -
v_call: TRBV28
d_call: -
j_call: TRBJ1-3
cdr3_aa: CASSLQSGNTIYF
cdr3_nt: TGTGCCAGCAGTTTACAGTCTGGAAACACCATATATTTT

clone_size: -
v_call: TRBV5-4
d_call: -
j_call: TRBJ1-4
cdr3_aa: CASSTATNEKLFF
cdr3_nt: TGTGCCAGCAGCACTGCAACTAATGAAAAACTGTTTTTT

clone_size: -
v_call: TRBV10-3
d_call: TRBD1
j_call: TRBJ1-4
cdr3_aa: CAISESGQGNEKLFF
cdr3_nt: TGTGCCATCAGTGAGTCGGGACAGGGGAACGAAAAACTGTTTTTT